This TCR beta chain was sequenced in a study of T cell repertoires in urothelial bladder cancer. Remarks on this clone: Its specificity is unknown.

Trimming took off 2 bases at V and 5 bases at J, with 6 bases between the two ends. The CDR3 contains 13 residues. CDR1 is KGHSH, CDR2 LQKENI, per germline. Study results and caveats: Urothelial carcinoma specimens: median roughly 5,600 T cells versus over 25,000 in benign. A single clone reached approximately 2% in benign versus up to roughly 17% in carcinoma. Benign specimens had a median about 12% infiltrating lymphocyte percentage.

Sequencing was performed with immunoSEQ multiplex PCR; in TCRdb, only in-frame clones are kept and a portion is missing. The repertoire holds approximately 9,000 clones, with roughly 58% as singletons. Sequencing was done on a sample of tumor-infiltrating cells from bladder cancer. The clonotype comes from a human donor with urothelial carcinoma. The chain uses TRBV18 and TRBJ2-2; tentative D call: TRBD2 (6 bases). CDR3 loop: CASSPGGTGELFF. CDR3 nucleotides: TGTGCCAGCTCACCAGGGGGGACCGGGGAGCTGTTTTTT.